This T cell receptor beta chain was captured by sequencing in a study of blood T cell repertoires in COVID-19. The overall study: The samples span acute and convalescent COVID-19 from the United States, Italy and Spain.

Germline V gene lookup returns CDR1 MNHEY and CDR2 SMNVEV (reference sequence). The CDR3 sequence is 15 residues long. V was pared by 3 bases and J by 0 bases, with 9 bases between. Methods used by the authors: Amplification from reference gene primers served as the basis for estimated nucleated cell counts. Sequenced by immunoSEQ multiplex PCR; TCRdb stores in-frame clones only, minus some. The V and J calls and clone size come from that table; D and trimming were worked out from the DNA. The profile shows more than 150,000 clones, 86% of them singletons. This TCR came from a man in his 70s with active or convalescent COVID-19. This chain uses TRBV27 with TRBJ2-1; D might be TRBD1 (6 bases). The sample taken for sequencing was peripheral blood. The CDR3 loop reads CASSFQGSSYNEQFF. The CDR3 DNA sequence: TGTGCCAGCAGTTTTCAGGGGAGCTCCTACAATGAGCAGTTCTTC.